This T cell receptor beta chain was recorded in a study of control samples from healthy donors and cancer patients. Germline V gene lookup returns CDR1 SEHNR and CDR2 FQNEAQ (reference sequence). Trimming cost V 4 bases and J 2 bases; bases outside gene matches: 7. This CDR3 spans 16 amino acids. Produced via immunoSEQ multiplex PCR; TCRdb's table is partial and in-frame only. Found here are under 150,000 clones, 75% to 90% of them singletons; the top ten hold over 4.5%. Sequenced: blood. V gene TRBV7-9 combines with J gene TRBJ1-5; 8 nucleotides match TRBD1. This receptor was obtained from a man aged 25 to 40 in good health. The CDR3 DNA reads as TGTGCCAGCAGCTCGACAGGGGTGGCCGGCAATCAGCCCCAGCATTTT. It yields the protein CASSSTGVAGNQPQHF.